This T cell receptor (beta chain) was captured in a study of CD8 T cells in Susac syndrome (dated by TCRdb to the late 2010s). Turning to the overall study: Repertoire sequencing was used to test whether CD8+ T cell activation and differentiation in Susac syndrome was antigen driven. The study compared CD8+ T cell repertoire clonality among 12 healthy donors, approximately 14 Susac syndrome patients and 15 multiple sclerosis patients.

Peripheral blood CD8+ and CD4+ T cells from healthy donors, Susac syndrome patients and multiple sclerosis patients were profiled by high-throughput TCR beta sequencing. Healthy donors were age- and sex-matched controls. Bulk CD8+ and CD4+ T cells were purified magnetically by negative isolation, whereas CD8+ TEMRA cells were enriched by FACS. Blood was collected in EDTA tubes and processed within 24 hours, with PBMCs isolated through density gradient centrifugation. PBMCs intended for TCR sequencing were cryopreserved in liquid nitrogen and thawed later in a water bath at 37 degrees C. The sorted or isolated CD4+, CD8+ and CD8+ TEMRA cells reached a purity of at least 90%. From cysteine to phenylalanine, the CDR3 is 14 amino acids long. The read is trimmed to its CDR3 DNA, 42 bases read in frame from base 1. The germline V gene encodes CDR1 MNHEY and CDR2 SVGEGT. The V end loses 5 bases and the J end loses 3 bases, and a stretch of 14 bases separates them.

RNA was extracted with the RNeasy kit and roughly 0.5 to 1 ug was reverse transcribed using random hexamers. The immunoSEQ multiplex PCR assay, which covers 54 Vbeta and 13 Jbeta segments, was used to amplify TCR beta CDR3 regions. Bias from PCR amplification was corrected by using a synthetic template baseline for primer optimization and for computational correction. On the authors' methods: Only productive sequences were kept, with reads annotated to V, D and J genes according to IMGT and analyzed in immunoSEQ Analyzer. Clonality was computed as one minus Shannon entropy normalized by log2 of the number of productive unique sequences. For each patient and control, public and private clones were evaluated within the 100 most prevalent clones. Susac-specific clones were defined as absent from healthy and MS cohorts, 850 to 1,300 published viral clones and other ImmuneACCESS disease sequences. The raw public data were reprocessed by TCRdb itself: fastp quality trimming at Q25, MiXCR clonotype calling, in-frame beta chains only. Identical CDR3 proteins give one entry, which carries the most common genes and DNA. The V and J calls shown here were made by TCRdb, not taken from the authors' results. The sample table contains 90,000 to 150,000 distinct CDR3 sequences; only one count was recorded for under 95% of them. Roughly 0.12% of the sample belongs to the ten largest clones.

Points the paper makes about the study in general: The TCR sequencing and HLA analysis was acknowledged to have included a relatively small number of individuals.

In regard to this clonotype: Its antigen is still unknown. No much larger clonotype is one base removed from it; base qualities were not supplied.

The rearranged segments are TRBV6-2 or TRBV6-3 and TRBJ2-7; no D segment can be confidently identified. The specimen sequenced was CD8+ T cells from PBMCs. The source is a human donor in good health. The CDR3: CASSDLETVYEQYF. At the DNA level, the sequence is TGTGCCAGCAGTGATCTGGAGACGGTCTACGAGCAGTACTTC.